This T cell receptor (beta chain) emerged from a study of CD8 T cells in ankylosing spondylitis. Study outcomes and limitations: Enrichment of disease-linked clones was reportedly significant in matched ankylosing spondylitis synovial fluid. Characteristic of ankylosing spondylitis blood, it appeared, was a TCR beta motif comprising fewer than 10 highly homologous variants.

A remark on this clonotype: Its antigen is currently unknown.

TCRdb passed the 5' RACE reads through MiXCR, listing each CDR3 protein once. The sample comprises roughly 180,000 distinct CDR3 sequences, around 9.6% of which are singletons, and roughly 16% rests with the top ten. The CDR3 has 12 amino acids. V was pared by 4 bases and J by 7 bases, with 7 bases between. Germline loops: CDR1 MGHDK, CDR2 SYGVNS. Sequencing was performed on blood, either unsorted or a sorted T cell fraction (not recorded which). This chain uses TRBV25-1 with TRBJ1-4; unclear D gene. The sequence came from a female donor with ankylosing spondylitis or in good health (not recorded which). In DNA, the CDR3 is TGTGCCAGCAGTGCCGGGAGTGAAAAACTGTTTTTT. It specifies CASSAGSEKLFF.